This TCR beta chain came from a study of cytomegalovirus exposure and HLA in healthy donors. Study-level findings and limits: Later work showed greater clonal expansion in HLA-associated TCR beta chains than in equally common others.

This clone was seen only a few times. Antigen: not known. This CDR3 region has 15 residues. The trim removed 5 bases at V and 5 bases at J, leaving 11 bases unmatched. Germline loops: CDR1 SGHAT, CDR2 FQNNGV. The primer mix had 60 Vbeta and 13 Jbeta primers. Libraries were prepared by immunoSEQ multiplex PCR; TCRdb keeps only in-frame clonotypes and omits some of them. The profile shows around 36,000 clones, roughly 88% of them singletons. The V call is TRBV11-2, the J call TRBJ2-7; 8 bases map to TRBD2. The sequenced material came from PBMCs. This clonotype was obtained from a woman in her 40s in good health and CMV-seropositive. CDR3 nucleotides: TGTGCCAGCAGCCGGGTGCGGGGGGCAGCGAACGAGCAGTACTTC. This translates into CASSRVRGAANEQYF.